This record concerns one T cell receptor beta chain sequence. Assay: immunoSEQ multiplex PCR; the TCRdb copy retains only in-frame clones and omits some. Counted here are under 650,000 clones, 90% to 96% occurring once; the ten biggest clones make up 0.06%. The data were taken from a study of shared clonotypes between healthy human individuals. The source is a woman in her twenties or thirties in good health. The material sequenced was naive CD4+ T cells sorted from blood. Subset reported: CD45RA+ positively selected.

CDR3 loop: CASSPSAPGDYGYTF. The CDR3 DNA is TGTGCCAGCTCACCATCAGCCCCCGGGGATTATGGCTACACCTTC. This sequence joins TRBV18 and TRBJ1-2; no clear D. Trimming cost V 2 bases and J 5 bases, with 15 bases left between them. Looked up from germline, CDR1 is KGHSH and CDR2 is LQKENI. The CDR3 sequence is 15 residues long. Full variable domain (outside the CDR3, taken from reference TRBV18 and TRBJ1-2): NAGVMQNPRHLVRRRGQEARLRCSPMKGHSHVYWYRQLPEEGLKFMVYLQKENIIDESGMPKERFSAEFPKEGPSILRIQQVVRGDSAAYFCASSPSAPGDYGYTFGSGTRLTVV.